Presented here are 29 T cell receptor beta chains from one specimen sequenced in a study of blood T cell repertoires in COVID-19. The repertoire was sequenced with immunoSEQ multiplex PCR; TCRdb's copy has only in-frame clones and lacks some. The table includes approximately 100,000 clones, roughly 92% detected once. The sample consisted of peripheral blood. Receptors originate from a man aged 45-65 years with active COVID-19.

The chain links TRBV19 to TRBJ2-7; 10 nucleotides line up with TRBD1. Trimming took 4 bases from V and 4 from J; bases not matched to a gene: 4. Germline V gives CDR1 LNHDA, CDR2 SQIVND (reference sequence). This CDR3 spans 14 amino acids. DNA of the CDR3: TGTGCCAGTAGTAGGGGGACAGGGGATTACGAGCAGTACTTC. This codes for CASSRGTGDYEQYF.

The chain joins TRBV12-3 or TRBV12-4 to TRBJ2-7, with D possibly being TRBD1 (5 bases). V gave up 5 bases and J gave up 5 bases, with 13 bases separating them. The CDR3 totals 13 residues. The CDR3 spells CASSRTRIDEQYF. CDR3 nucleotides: TGTGCCAGCAGTAGGACAAGGATCGACGAGCAGTACTTC.

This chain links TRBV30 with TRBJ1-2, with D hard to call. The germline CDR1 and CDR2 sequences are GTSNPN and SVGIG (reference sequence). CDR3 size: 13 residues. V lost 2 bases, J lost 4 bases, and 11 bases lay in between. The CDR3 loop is CAWSPSRLYGYTF. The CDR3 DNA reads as TGTGCCTGGAGTCCGAGCAGACTCTATGGCTACACCTTC.

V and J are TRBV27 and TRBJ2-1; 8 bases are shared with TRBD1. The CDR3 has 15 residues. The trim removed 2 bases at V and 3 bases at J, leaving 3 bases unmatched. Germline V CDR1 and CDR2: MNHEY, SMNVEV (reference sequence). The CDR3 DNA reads TGTGCCAGCAGTTTAATACAGGGGGTCTACAATGAGCAGTTCTTC. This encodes CASSLIQGVYNEQFF.

The CDR3 here is CASSPTGAITYTF. DNA of the CDR3: TGTGCCAGCAGCCCGACAGGGGCGATCACCTACACCTTC. This chain joins TRBV27 and TRBJ1-2; the match to TRBD1 covers 8 bases. This CDR3 region has 13 residues. CDR1 is MNHEY and CDR2 is SMNVEV in the germline V gene (reference sequence). The J segment lost 10 bases and the V segment lost 6 bases, leaving 10 bases of the junction unmatched.

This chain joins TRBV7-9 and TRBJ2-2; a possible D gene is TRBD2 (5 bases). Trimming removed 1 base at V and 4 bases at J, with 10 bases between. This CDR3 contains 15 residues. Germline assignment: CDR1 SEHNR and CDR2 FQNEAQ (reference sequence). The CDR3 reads CASSLESGITGELFF. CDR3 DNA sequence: TGTGCCAGCAGCTTAGAATCGGGGATCACCGGGGAGCTGTTTTTT.

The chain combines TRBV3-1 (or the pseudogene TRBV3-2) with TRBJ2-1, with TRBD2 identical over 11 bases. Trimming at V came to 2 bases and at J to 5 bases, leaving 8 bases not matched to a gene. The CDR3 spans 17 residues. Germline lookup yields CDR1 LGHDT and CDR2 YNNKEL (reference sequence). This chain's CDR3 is CASSQHSGTSGHNEQFF. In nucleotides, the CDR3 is TGTGCCAGCAGCCAACACTCTGGGACTAGCGGCCACAATGAGCAGTTCTTC.

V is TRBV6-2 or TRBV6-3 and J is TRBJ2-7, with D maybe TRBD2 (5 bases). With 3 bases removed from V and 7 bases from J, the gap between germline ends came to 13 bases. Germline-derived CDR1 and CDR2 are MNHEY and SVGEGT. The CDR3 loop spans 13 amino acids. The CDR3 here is CASSYPRPGEQYF. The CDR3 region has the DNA TGTGCCAGCAGTTATCCTAGACCGGGGGAGCAGTACTTC.

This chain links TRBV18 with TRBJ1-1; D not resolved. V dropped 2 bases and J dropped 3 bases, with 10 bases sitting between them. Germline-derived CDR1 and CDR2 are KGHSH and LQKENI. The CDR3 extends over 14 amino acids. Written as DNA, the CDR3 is TGTGCCAGCTCACCAGGCGGTGCTGACACTGAAGCTTTCTTT. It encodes CASSPGGADTEAFF.

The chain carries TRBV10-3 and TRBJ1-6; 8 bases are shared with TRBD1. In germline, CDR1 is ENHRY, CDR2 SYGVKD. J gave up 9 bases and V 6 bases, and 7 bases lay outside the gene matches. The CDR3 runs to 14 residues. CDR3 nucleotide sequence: TGTGCCATCAGGGACGACAGGGGAGGTTCACCCCTCCACTTT. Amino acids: CAIRDDRGGSPLHF.

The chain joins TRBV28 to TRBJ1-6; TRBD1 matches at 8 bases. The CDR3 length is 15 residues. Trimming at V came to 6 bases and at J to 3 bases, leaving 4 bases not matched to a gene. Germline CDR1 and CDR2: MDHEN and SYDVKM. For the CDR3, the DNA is TGTGCCAGCAGACCCGGGACAGGCTATAATTCACCCCTCCACTTT. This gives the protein CASRPGTGYNSPLHF.

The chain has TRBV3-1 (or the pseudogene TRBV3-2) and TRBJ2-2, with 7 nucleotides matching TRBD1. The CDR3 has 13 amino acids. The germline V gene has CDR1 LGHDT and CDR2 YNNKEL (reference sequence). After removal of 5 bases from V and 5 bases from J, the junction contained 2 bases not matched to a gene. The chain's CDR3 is CASSSQGTGELFF. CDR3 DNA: TGTGCCAGCAGCTCACAGGGGACCGGGGAGCTGTTTTTT.

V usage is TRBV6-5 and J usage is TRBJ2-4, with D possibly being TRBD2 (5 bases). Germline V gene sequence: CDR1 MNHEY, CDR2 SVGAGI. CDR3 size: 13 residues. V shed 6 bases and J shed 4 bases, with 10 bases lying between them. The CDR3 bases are TGTGCCAGCAGCGGGATCAGGAAAAACATTCAGTACTTC. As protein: CASSGIRKNIQYF.

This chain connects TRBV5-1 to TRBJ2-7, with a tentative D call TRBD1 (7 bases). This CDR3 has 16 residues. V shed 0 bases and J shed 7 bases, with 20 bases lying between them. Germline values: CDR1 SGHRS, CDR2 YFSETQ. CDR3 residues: CASSLVPGGYEVEQYF. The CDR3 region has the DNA TGCGCCAGCAGCTTGGTGCCAGGGGGGTACGAGGTAGAGCAGTACTTC.

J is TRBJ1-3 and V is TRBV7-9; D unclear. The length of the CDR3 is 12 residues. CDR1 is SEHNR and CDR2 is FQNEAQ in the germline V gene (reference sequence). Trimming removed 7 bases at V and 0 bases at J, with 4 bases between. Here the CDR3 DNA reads TGTGCCAGCACCCTCTCTGGAAACACCATATATTTT. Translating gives CASTLSGNTIYF.

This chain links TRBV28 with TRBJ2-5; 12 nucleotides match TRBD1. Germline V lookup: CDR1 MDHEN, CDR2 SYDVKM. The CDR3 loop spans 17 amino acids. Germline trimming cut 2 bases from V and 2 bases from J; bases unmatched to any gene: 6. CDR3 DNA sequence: TGTGCCAGCAGTTTAGGGGGGACAGGGGGCGGTCAAGAGACCCAGTACTTC. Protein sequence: CASSLGGTGGGQETQYF.

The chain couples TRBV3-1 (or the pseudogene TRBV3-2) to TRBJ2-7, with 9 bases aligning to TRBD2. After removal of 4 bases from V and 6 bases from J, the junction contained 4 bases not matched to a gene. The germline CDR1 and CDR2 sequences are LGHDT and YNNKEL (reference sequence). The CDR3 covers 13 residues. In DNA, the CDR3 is TGTGCCAGCAGCCTCTCGACTAGCGGCGAGCAGTACTTC. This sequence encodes CASSLSTSGEQYF.

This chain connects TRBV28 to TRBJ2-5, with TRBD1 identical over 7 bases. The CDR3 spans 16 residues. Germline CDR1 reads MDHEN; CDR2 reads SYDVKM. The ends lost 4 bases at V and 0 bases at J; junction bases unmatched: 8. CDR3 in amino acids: CASSSRTGWHQETQYF. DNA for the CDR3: TGTGCCAGCAGTTCCCGGACAGGCTGGCACCAAGAGACCCAGTACTTC.

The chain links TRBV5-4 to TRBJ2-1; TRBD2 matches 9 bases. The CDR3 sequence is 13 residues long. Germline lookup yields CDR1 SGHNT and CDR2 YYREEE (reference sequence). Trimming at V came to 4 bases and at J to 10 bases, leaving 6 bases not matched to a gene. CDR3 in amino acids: CASSTPSGNEQFF. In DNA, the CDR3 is TGTGCCAGCAGCACCCCTAGCGGGAACGAGCAGTTCTTC. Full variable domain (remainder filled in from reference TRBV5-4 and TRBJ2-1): ETGVTQSPTHLIKTRGQQVTLRCSSQSGHNTVSWYQQALGQGPQFIFQYYREEENGRGNFPPRFSGLQFPNYSSELNVNALELDDSALYLCASSTPSGNEQFFGPGTRLTVL.

CDR3 protein: CAWSVPRPGGRTYEQYF. The CDR3 DNA follows: TGTGCCTGGAGTGTACCCCGCCCGGGAGGGAGAACCTACGAGCAGTACTTC. The genes are TRBV30 and TRBJ2-7; TRBD2 matches at 8 bases. The CDR3 spans 17 residues. Germline trimming cut 0 bases from V and 2 bases from J; bases unmatched to any gene: 12. The germline V gene encodes CDR1 GTSNPN and CDR2 SVGIG (reference sequence).

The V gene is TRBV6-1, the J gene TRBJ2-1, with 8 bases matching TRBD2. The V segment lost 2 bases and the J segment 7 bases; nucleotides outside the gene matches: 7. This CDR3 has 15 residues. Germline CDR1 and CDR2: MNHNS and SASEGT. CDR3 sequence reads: CASSETSGLWNEQFF. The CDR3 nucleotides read TGTGCCAGCAGTGAAACTAGCGGTCTTTGGAATGAGCAGTTCTTC.

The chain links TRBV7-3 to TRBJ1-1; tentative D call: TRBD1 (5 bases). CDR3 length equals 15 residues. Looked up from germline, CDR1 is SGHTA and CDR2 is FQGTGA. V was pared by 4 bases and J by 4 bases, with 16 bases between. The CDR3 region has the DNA TGTGCCAGCAGCTCTATGGGGGGGTTGGCCACTGAAGCTTTCTTT. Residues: CASSSMGGLATEAFF.

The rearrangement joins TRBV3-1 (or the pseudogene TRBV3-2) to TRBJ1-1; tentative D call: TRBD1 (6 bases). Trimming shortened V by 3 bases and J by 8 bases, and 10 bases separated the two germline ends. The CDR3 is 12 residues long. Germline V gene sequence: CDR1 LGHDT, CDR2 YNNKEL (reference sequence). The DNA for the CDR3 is TGTGCCAGCAGCCAGGAAGACAGGGAAGCTTTCTTT. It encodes CASSQEDREAFF.

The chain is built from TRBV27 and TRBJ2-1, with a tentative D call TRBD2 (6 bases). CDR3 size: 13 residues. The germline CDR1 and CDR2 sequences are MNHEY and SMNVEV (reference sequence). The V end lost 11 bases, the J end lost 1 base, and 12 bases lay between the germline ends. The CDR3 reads CAPERVSYNEQFF. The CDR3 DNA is TGTGCCCCAGAGCGGGTATCCTACAATGAGCAGTTCTTC.

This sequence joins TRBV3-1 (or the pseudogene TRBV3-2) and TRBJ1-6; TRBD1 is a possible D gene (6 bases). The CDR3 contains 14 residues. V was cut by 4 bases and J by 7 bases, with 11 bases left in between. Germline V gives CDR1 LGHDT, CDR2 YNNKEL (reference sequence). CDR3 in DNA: TGTGCCAGCAGCCTTAGGGGGACCAATTCACCCCTCCACTTT. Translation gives CASSLRGTNSPLHF.

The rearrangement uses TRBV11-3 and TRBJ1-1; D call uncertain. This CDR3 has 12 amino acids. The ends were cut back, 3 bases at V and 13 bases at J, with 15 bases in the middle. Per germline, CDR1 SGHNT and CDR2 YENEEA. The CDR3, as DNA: TGTGCCAGCAGCTTGGACTCAATGAAGCTTTTCTTT. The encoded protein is CASSLDSMKLFF.

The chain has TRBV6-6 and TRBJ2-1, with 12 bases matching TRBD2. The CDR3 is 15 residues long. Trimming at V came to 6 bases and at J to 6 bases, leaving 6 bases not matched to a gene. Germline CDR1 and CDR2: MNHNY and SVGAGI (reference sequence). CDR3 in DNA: TGTGCCAGCAGGGACCTAGCGGGGGGGGGCAATGAGCAGTTCTTC. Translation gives CASRDLAGGGNEQFF.

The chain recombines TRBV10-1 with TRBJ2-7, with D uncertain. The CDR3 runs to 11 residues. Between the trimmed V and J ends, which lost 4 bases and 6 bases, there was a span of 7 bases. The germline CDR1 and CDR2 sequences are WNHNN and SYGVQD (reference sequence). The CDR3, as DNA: TGCGCCAGCAGTGTGGGCCCCGAGCAGTACTTC. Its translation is CASSVGPEQYF.

CDR3 bases: TGTGCTAGTGGTGTCGGGACTAGCGGGAAAGCTGAGCAGTTCTTC. Protein product: CASGVGTSGKAEQFF. The chain carries TRBV12-5 and TRBJ2-1; 13 positions match TRBD2. The CDR3 is 15 residues long. Trimming cost V 5 bases and J 9 bases; bases outside gene matches: 7. The germline V gene has CDR1 LGHNT and CDR2 FRNRAP.